Below, 5 T cell receptor beta chains from the same sample are listed, as sequenced in a study of shared clonotypes between healthy human individuals. Only in-frame clones appear in the TCRdb table, and some are missing; sequencing was by immunoSEQ multiplex PCR. The sample consists of 2 million to 2.5 million clones, more than 85% of them appearing once. Sequencing input: naive CD4+ T cells from PBMCs. Subset here: CD45RA+ positively selected. These receptors were collected from a man younger than 30 in good health. Some clones in this sample may be carry-over from other donors' samples.

As concerns this clone: The same CDR3 can be traced to other DNA sequences in this sample. The rearrangement uses TRBV28 and TRBJ1-6; TRBD1 matches at 9 bases. Losses at the gene ends were 6 bases for V and 8 bases for J; bases not matched to a gene: 5. In germline, CDR1 is MDHEN, CDR2 SYDVKM. The CDR3 runs 14 residues. In DNA form, the CDR3 reads TGTGCCAGCAGCCCGGGACAGGGTGATTCACCCCTCCACTTT. Translation: CASSPGQGDSPLHF.

This clone appeared a single time. The chain couples TRBV7-2 to TRBJ2-7, with 7 bases fitting TRBD1. In germline, CDR1 is SGHTA, CDR2 FQGNSA. V was clipped by 8 bases and J by 5 bases; unmatched bases: 9. The CDR3 has 13 amino acids. The DNA of the CDR3 is TGTGCCAGCGGCACAGGGGAGCGCGACGAGCAGTACTTC. This codes for CASGTGERDEQYF. Filled out from reference TRBV7-2 and TRBJ2-7, the complete variable domain reads GAGVSQSPSNKVTEKGKDVELRCDPISGHTALYWYRQSLGQGLEFLIYFQGNSAPDKSGLPSDRFSAERTGGSVSTLTIQRTQQEDSAVYLCASGTGERDEQYFGPGTRLTVT.

This chain joins TRBV30 and TRBJ1-5; D call uncertain. V gave up 2 bases and J gave up 5 bases, with 10 bases separating them. Per germline, CDR1 GTSNPN and CDR2 SVGIG (reference sequence). The CDR3 consists of 13 residues. Here the CDR3 DNA reads TGTGCCTGGAGTATCCGGTTGGATCAGCCCCAGCATTTT. It yields the protein CAWSIRLDQPQHF.

The chain couples TRBV5-6 to TRBJ2-3; 10 bases are a match to TRBD1. CDR1 and CDR2 from the germline V gene are SGHDT and YYEEEE. V shed 4 bases, J shed 1 base, and the junction held 3 bases outside the gene matches. The CDR3 is made up of 15 amino acids. The chain's CDR3 is CASSAGTGGTDTQYF. The CDR3 DNA sequence: TGTGCCAGCAGCGCGGGGACAGGGGGCACAGATACGCAGTATTTT.

The V and J genes are TRBV2 and TRBJ2-1, with a weak D call TRBD2 (6 bases). Trimming cost V 7 bases and J 3 bases, with 10 bases left between them. There are 13 residues in the CDR3. Germline CDR1 SNHLY, CDR2 FYNNEI. Here the CDR3 DNA reads TGTGCCAGCAAGCCGGGAGTCTACAATGAGCAGTTCTTC. It specifies CASKPGVYNEQFF.